The 2 T cell receptor beta chains below all came from one sample that was sequenced in a study of cytomegalovirus exposure and HLA in healthy donors. Method: immunoSEQ multiplex PCR; TCRdb's copy keeps in-frame clones and lacks some. Here the sample spans about 56,000 clones, roughly nine tenths being singletons. The sequenced material came from PBMCs. These TCRs come from a man younger than 35 in good health and CMV-seronegative.

CDR3 in amino acids: CASSMRSGLAFYEQYF. The DNA for the CDR3 is TGTGCCAGTAGTATGCGGTCGGGACTAGCGTTCTACGAGCAGTACTTC. The genes are TRBV19 and TRBJ2-7; TRBD2 matches at 10 bases. The J segment lost 3 bases and the V segment lost 3 bases, leaving 8 bases of the junction unmatched. The germline gives CDR1 LNHDA, CDR2 SQIVND (reference sequence). This CDR3 region has 16 residues.

The CDR3, as DNA: TGTGCCAGCCGCGGAAACCTCGCCGCGTTAGCTTTCTTT. This sequence encodes CASRGNLAALAFF. J is TRBJ1-1 and V is TRBV6-1; D not resolved. V dropped 8 bases and J dropped 10 bases, with 20 bases sitting between them. The germline V gene encodes CDR1 MNHNS and CDR2 SASEGT. The CDR3 consists of 13 residues.